This entry lists 21 T cell receptor beta chains sequenced from one sample in a study of blood T cell repertoires in COVID-19 (TCRdb year 2020). Library method: the immunoSEQ multiplex PCR assay. TCRdb took this table from immuneACCESS and kept in-frame rearrangements with V and J called. Such tables lack part of the clones; where checked against another copy, unresolved V genes explain under half of the gap, and the rest is unexplained. Present in this sample are roughly 180,000 clones, about 83% of which were seen just once. The ten biggest clones cover roughly 9.1% of the sample. The sample taken for sequencing was PBMCs or T cells enriched from blood (not recorded which). These TCRs come from a woman aged 25 to 39 who had recovered from COVID-19.

This sequence joins TRBV29-1 and TRBJ1-3; the D gene is possibly TRBD1 (5 bases). This CDR3 contains 15 residues. The germline V and J ends were trimmed by 1 base and 8 bases, with 18 bases remaining between them. Germline CDR1 reads SQVTM; CDR2 reads ANQGSEA. This CDR3 is CSVEVGPRVGDTIYF. The DNA of the CDR3 is TGCAGCGTTGAAGTTGGTCCCAGGGTAGGAGACACCATATATTTT. Variable domain in full (rest from reference TRBV29-1 and TRBJ1-3): SAVISQKPSRDICQRGTSLTIQCQVDSQVTMMFWYRQQPGQSLTLIATANQGSEATYESGFVIDKFPISRPNLTFSTLTVSNMSPEDSSIYLCSVEVGPRVGDTIYFGEGSWLTVV.

The chain uses TRBV6-2 or TRBV6-3 and TRBJ1-2, with TRBD1 as a possible D gene (6 bases). Per the germline V gene, CDR1 is MNHEY and CDR2 is SVGEGT. V was cut by 5 bases and J by 4 bases, with 14 bases left in between. This CDR3 is 14 amino acids long. For the CDR3, the DNA is TGTGCCAGCAGTCTCGGGGGGCCAGGCTATGGCTACACCTTC. Translated: CASSLGGPGYGYTF.

The chain is built from TRBV21-1 and TRBJ1-2. TRBV21-1 is described as a pseudogene. The CDR3 is made up of 15 amino acids. CDR3 sequence (DNA): TGTGCCAGCAGCAGAAAGCTGATCCTTAACTATGGCTACACCTTC. Its protein is CASSRKLILNYGYTF.

V and J are TRBV5-6 and TRBJ1-1; D is uncertain. This CDR3 comprises 15 residues. V lost 1 base to trimming and J lost 1 base, with 11 bases between them. Germline values: CDR1 SGHDT, CDR2 YYEEEE. This CDR3 reads CASSLPVDRNTEAFF. The CDR3, as DNA: TGTGCCAGCAGCTTGCCCGTCGATAGGAACACTGAAGCTTTCTTT.

This clone has only a few counts. Other DNA variants within this sample encode the same CDR3. V is TRBV28 and J is TRBJ1-5; a possible D gene is TRBD1 (5 bases). The CDR3 is 14 residues long. Germline V gene data show CDR1 as MDHEN and CDR2 as SYDVKM. Trimming pared 3 bases from V and 2 bases from J, leaving 8 bases between. The CDR3 sequence is CASSFIRGNQPQHF. CDR3 in DNA: TGTGCCAGCAGTTTTATCAGGGGCAATCAGCCCCAGCATTTT.

This rearrangement joins TRBV28 to TRBJ1-5, with TRBD1 as a possible D gene (6 bases). Trimming took off 6 bases at V and 5 bases at J, with 14 bases between the two ends. The CDR3 totals 14 residues. Germline V lookup: CDR1 MDHEN, CDR2 SYDVKM. The CDR3 loop is CASRQGSGYQPQHF. Here the CDR3 DNA reads TGTGCCAGCAGACAGGGCAGCGGTTATCAGCCCCAGCATTTT.

This clone showed up just once. The chain has TRBV28 and TRBJ1-4, with 8 bases aligning to TRBD1. Germline values: CDR1 MDHEN, CDR2 SYDVKM. The CDR3 is 14 amino acids. Unmatched junction bases numbered 8, after V lost 6 bases and J lost 8 bases. The CDR3, as DNA: TGTGCCAGCAGCCACGGGACAGGATACGAAAAACTGTTTTTT. Translated: CASSHGTGYEKLFF. The full variable domain, completed using reference TRBV28 and TRBJ1-4, is DVKVTQSSRYLVKRTGEKVFLECVQDMDHENMFWYRQDPGLGLRLIYFSYDVKMKEKGDIPEGYSVSREKKERFSLILESASTNQTSMYLCASSHGTGYEKLFFGSGTQLSVL.

V and J are TRBV5-1 and TRBJ1-1; 8 nucleotides align to TRBD1. The germline gives CDR1 SGHRS, CDR2 YFSETQ. This CDR3 spans 14 amino acids. The junction had 11 bases not matched to a gene; V was cut back by 4 bases and J by 9 bases. The CDR3 DNA reads TGCGCCAGCAGCGCAGGACAGGGAGTGGAAAAAGCTTTCTTT. This translates into CASSAGQGVEKAFF.

The chain combines TRBV15 with TRBJ2-6, with 9 bases lining up with TRBD1. CDR3 length: 14 residues. J was trimmed by 5 bases and V by 9 bases; bases with no gene match: 5. Germline V gene data show CDR1 as LNHNV and CDR2 as YYDKDF (reference sequence). Written as DNA, the CDR3 is TGTGCCACTGGGACAGGGCAGCGGGCCAACGTCCTGACTTTC. Protein product: CATGTGQRANVLTF.

The chain employs TRBV7-9 and TRBJ2-7, with D possibly matching TRBD1 (6 bases). CDR1 and CDR2 (germline): SEHNR, FQNEAQ (reference sequence). This CDR3 has 13 residues. The V and J ends lost 4 bases and 2 bases respectively, with 9 bases between them. This CDR3 reads CASSYWTAYEQYF. The DNA for the CDR3 is TGTGCCAGCAGCTACTGGACAGCCTACGAGCAGTACTTC.

This clone was picked up one time. The chain employs TRBV7-3 and TRBJ2-1; tentative D call: TRBD1 (5 bases). This CDR3 spans 13 amino acids. V gave up 2 bases and J gave up 9 bases, with 11 bases separating them. Germline V gene lookup returns CDR1 SGHTA and CDR2 FQGTGA. The CDR3 protein is CASSLFPGPEQFF. CDR3 bases: TGTGCCAGCAGCTTATTTCCAGGGCCTGAGCAGTTCTTC.

This chain connects TRBV4-1 to TRBJ2-1, with D possibly being TRBD1 (6 bases). Looked up from germline, CDR1 is MGHRA and CDR2 is YSYEKL. V lost 0 bases, J lost 4 bases, and 19 bases lay in between. The CDR3 totals 18 residues. Here the CDR3 DNA reads TGCGCCAGCAGCCAAGAAAAGATGACCCAGGGGAAGTACAATGAGCAGTTCTTC. This codes for CASSQEKMTQGKYNEQFF.

The rearrangement joins TRBV2 to TRBJ1-1, with D maybe TRBD1 (5 bases). The CDR3 has 13 residues. CDR1 and CDR2 (germline): SNHLY, FYNNEI. Trimming removed 4 bases at V and 7 bases at J, with 13 bases between. In nucleotides, the CDR3 is TGTGCCAGCAGTGTGGGAGGGAGGGGTGAAGCTTTCTTT. It yields the protein CASSVGGRGEAFF.

This chain joins TRBV28 and TRBJ1-6; 9 positions agree with TRBD1. Trimming cost V 3 bases and J 10 bases; bases outside gene matches: 7. The CDR3 has 15 residues. Germline CDR1 MDHEN, CDR2 SYDVKM. The CDR3, as DNA: TGTGCCAGCAGTTTCGACAGGGGGGCTGGGTCACCCCTCCACTTT. Translated, it gives CASSFDRGAGSPLHF. Filled out from reference TRBV28 and TRBJ1-6, the complete variable domain reads DVKVTQSSRYLVKRTGEKVFLECVQDMDHENMFWYRQDPGLGLRLIYFSYDVKMKEKGDIPEGYSVSREKKERFSLILESASTNQTSMYLCASSFDRGAGSPLHFGNGTRLTVT.

The V gene is TRBV3-1 (or the pseudogene TRBV3-2), the J gene TRBJ1-1; D may be TRBD1 (5 bases). Germline loops: CDR1 LGHDT, CDR2 YNNKEL (reference sequence). This CDR3 has 13 residues. Between the trimmed V and J ends, which lost 4 bases and 6 bases, there was a span of 12 bases. CDR3 DNA: TGTGCCAGCAGCCTCGTCAGGGCAGCTGAAGCTTTCTTT. This codes for CASSLVRAAEAFF.

The J gene is TRBJ1-2, the V gene TRBV7-2; 7 bases are a match to TRBD1. Germline lookup yields CDR1 SGHTA and CDR2 FQGNSA. The CDR3 is 13 residues long. V lost 5 bases and J lost 3; bases outside the gene matches: 3. CDR3 loop: CASSTRGDYGYTF. The CDR3 DNA reads as TGTGCCAGCAGCACCAGGGGGGACTATGGCTACACCTTC.

V is TRBV3-1 (or the pseudogene TRBV3-2) and J is TRBJ2-5; 10 nucleotides line up with TRBD2. The CDR3 consists of 16 residues. V trimming: 4 bases; J trimming: 3 bases; junction bases outside the gene matches: 8. Germline CDR1 and CDR2: LGHDT and YNNKEL (reference sequence). The CDR3 nucleotides read TGTGCCAGCAGCCGTATGTCCGGGACTAGCGAAGAGACCCAGTACTTC. Amino acid sequence: CASSRMSGTSEETQYF.

This rearrangement joins TRBV13 to TRBJ2-7; the D gene is possibly TRBD2 (6 bases). The V end was cut by 5 bases, the J end by 3 bases, with 17 bases between. The CDR3 is 15 residues long. Germline V gene lookup returns CDR1 PRHDT and CDR2 FYEKMQ (reference sequence). CDR3 nucleotides: TGTGCCAGCAGCACCATATCGCGGGGAGGCTACGAGCAGTACTTC. Protein: CASSTISRGGYEQYF.

This chain joins TRBV24-1 and TRBJ2-2; weak D call: TRBD1 (6 bases). The V gene's germline CDR1 is KGHDR and CDR2 SFDVKD. V gave up 6 bases and J gave up 0 bases, with 10 bases separating them. The CDR3 is 15 residues long. In DNA, the CDR3 is TGTGCCACCAGTCGGGACACTTCGAACACCGGGGAGCTGTTTTTT. Its protein product is CATSRDTSNTGELFF.

The chain has TRBV7-8 and TRBJ2-7, with 8 bases that match TRBD2. This CDR3 is 16 amino acids long. V lost 4 bases, J lost 2 bases, and 10 bases stayed unmatched. The germline CDR1 and CDR2 sequences are SGHVS and FQNEAQ. The CDR3 loop is CASSSRGGSPTYEQYF. The CDR3, as DNA: TGTGCCAGCAGCTCCCGCGGGGGGTCCCCCACCTACGAGCAGTACTTC.

This chain uses TRBV9 with TRBJ2-1, with D possibly matching TRBD2 (6 bases). This CDR3 comprises 12 residues. Germline CDR1 and CDR2: SGDLS and YYNGEE. Trimming removed 4 bases from V and 15 bases from J, with 17 bases in between. The CDR3 DNA sequence: TGTGCCAGCAGCCCATCGTGGGAGGTTCCGTTCTTC. It encodes CASSPSWEVPFF.